Listed here are 8 T cell receptor beta chains from one sample, sequenced in a study of PD-L1 blockade in urothelial cancer. Specified time point: pretreatment peripheral blood. Clones were read by immunoSEQ multiplex PCR, and TCRdb kept only the in-frame ones, dropping some. The sample contains roughly 95,000 clones, more than 75% of which appear only once. Sequencing was performed on PBMCs, taken around atezolizumab (anti-PD-L1) treatment. The receptors come from a man in his fifties or sixties with urothelial cancer.

J is TRBJ2-7 and V is TRBV4-2; possible D gene TRBD2, 6 bases. The CDR3 loop spans 15 amino acids. Trimming took off 0 bases at V and 2 bases at J, with 11 bases between the two ends. Germline CDR1 LGHNA, CDR2 YNFKEQ. In DNA form, the CDR3 reads TGTGCCAGCAGCCAAGAGTTAGCGGAGGCCTACGAGCAGTACTTC. This sequence encodes CASSQELAEAYEQYF.

This chain connects TRBV5-1 to TRBJ2-5, with 9 bases identical to TRBD1. J gave up 1 base and V 4 bases, and 5 bases lay outside the gene matches. This CDR3 has 15 amino acids. Germline V gives CDR1 SGHRS, CDR2 YFSETQ. CDR3 coding DNA: TGCGCCAGCAGCCCTCAGGGACAGGGCCAAGAGACCCAGTACTTC. This sequence encodes CASSPQGQGQETQYF.

This clone occurred a few times. CDR3 region: CASTGDRGPEAFF. CDR3 DNA sequence: TGTGCCAGCACGGGTGACAGGGGCCCTGAAGCTTTCTTT. The chain couples TRBV6-5 to TRBJ1-1; 8 bases are shared with TRBD1. Germline loops: CDR1 MNHEY, CDR2 SVGAGI. V dropped 7 bases and J dropped 6; count of bases not matched to a gene: 7. This CDR3 is 13 amino acids long.

The J gene is TRBJ2-3, the V gene TRBV19, with D perhaps TRBD2 (5 bases). This CDR3 comprises 14 residues. Per germline, CDR1 LNHDA and CDR2 SQIVND (reference sequence). Trimming took 8 bases from V and 0 from J, leaving 12 bases between them. The CDR3 loop is CASVAGHSTDTQYF. The CDR3 DNA reads as TGTGCCAGTGTTGCGGGCCATAGCACAGATACGCAGTATTTT.

This clone was seen a single time. V usage is TRBV6-1 and J usage is TRBJ1-4, with D possibly matching TRBD1 (5 bases). Germline V CDR1 and CDR2: MNHNS, SASEGT. The CDR3 covers 13 residues. V lost 7 bases and J lost 1, with 7 bases in between. The CDR3 reads CASTDITNEKLFF. The CDR3 DNA reads as TGTGCCAGCACGGACATAACTAATGAAAAACTGTTTTTT.

This clone appeared a single time. This rearrangement joins TRBV10-3 to TRBJ2-7; TRBD2 aligns across 7 bases. There are 13 residues in the CDR3. With V trimmed by 6 bases and J by 4 bases, 6 bases remained unmatched. CDR1 and CDR2 from the germline V gene are ENHRY and SYGVKD. In DNA form, the CDR3 reads TGTGCCATCAGCCGCGGGAGCGAATACGAGCAGTACTTC. Amino acid sequence: CAISRGSEYEQYF.

The V call is TRBV7-2, the J call TRBJ2-7; 10 bases align to TRBD2. This CDR3 comprises 15 residues. CDR1 is SGHTA, CDR2 FQGNSA, per germline. The J segment lost 2 bases and the V segment lost 5 bases, leaving 6 bases of the junction unmatched. This CDR3 is CASSKSLAGAYEQYF. Here the CDR3 DNA reads TGTGCCAGCAGCAAGTCCCTAGCGGGGGCCTACGAGCAGTACTTC.

This clone is a singleton in its sample. The chain has TRBV10-3 and TRBJ2-5; 14 bases are shared with TRBD2. The junction had 4 bases not matched to a gene; V was cut back by 0 bases and J by 7 bases. The CDR3 totals 16 residues. Germline CDR1 and CDR2: ENHRY and SYGVKD. The CDR3 reads CAISESTSGRARTQYF. The CDR3 coding sequence is TGTGCCATCAGTGAGTCGACTAGCGGGAGGGCCAGGACCCAGTACTTC.